This entry is about one T cell receptor beta chain. The assay was immunoSEQ multiplex PCR, and TCRdb's table has in-frame clones only and misses some. Of around 160,000 clones in the sample, roughly 93% were seen once. The data belong to a study of blood T cell repertoires in COVID-19. For the study at large: Whether acute or convalescent, the COVID-19 samples came from the United States, Italy and Spain.

Trimming took 4 bases from V and 8 from J, leaving 14 bases between them. Germline values: CDR1 SNHLY, CDR2 FYNNEI. The CDR3 covers 13 residues. Material for sequencing was peripheral blood. The chain joins TRBV2 to TRBJ1-2; D unclear. The receptor comes from a man aged 18 to 30 with acute or convalescent COVID-19. The CDR3 is CASSVEGGGGYTF. The CDR3 DNA follows: TGTGCCAGCAGTGTAGAGGGCGGAGGGGGCTACACCTTC.